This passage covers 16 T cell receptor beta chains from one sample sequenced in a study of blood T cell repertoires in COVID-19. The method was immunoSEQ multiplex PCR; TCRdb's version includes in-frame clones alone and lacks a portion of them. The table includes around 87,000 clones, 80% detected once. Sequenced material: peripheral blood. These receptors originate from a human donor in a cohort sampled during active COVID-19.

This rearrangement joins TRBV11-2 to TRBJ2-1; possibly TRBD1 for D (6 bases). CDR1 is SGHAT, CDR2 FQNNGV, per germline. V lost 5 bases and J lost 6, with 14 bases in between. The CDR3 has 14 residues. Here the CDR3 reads CASSKTTGFNEQFF. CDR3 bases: TGTGCCAGCAGCAAAACGACAGGTTTCAATGAGCAGTTCTTC.

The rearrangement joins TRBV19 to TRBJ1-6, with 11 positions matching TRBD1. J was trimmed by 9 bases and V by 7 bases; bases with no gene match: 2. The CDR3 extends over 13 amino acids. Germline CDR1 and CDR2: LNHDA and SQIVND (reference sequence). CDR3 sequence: CASTGQGASPLHF. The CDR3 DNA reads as TGTGCCAGTACCGGACAGGGGGCTTCACCCCTCCACTTT.

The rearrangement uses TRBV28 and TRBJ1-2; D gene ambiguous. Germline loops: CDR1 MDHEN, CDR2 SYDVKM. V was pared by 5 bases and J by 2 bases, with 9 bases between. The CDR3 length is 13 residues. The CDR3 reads CASSPNRNYGYTF. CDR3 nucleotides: TGTGCCAGCAGTCCCAACAGAAACTATGGCTACACCTTC.

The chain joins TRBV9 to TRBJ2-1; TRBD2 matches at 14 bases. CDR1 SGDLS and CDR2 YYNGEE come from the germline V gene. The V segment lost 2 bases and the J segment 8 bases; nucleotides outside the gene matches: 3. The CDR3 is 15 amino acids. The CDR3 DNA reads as TGTGCCAGCAGCGTCAGGACTAGCGGGGGGCATGAGCAGTTCTTC. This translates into CASSVRTSGGHEQFF.

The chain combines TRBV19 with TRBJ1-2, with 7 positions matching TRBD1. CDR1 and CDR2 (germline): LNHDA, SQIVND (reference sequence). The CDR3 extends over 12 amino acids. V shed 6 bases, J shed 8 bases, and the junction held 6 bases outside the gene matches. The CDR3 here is CASRLGTEGYTF. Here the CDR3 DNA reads TGTGCCAGTAGATTGGGGACAGAGGGCTACACCTTC.

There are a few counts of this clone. CDR3 residues: CASSFGGGDYQETQYF. The CDR3 DNA sequence: TGTGCCAGCAGCTTCGGCGGGGGCGATTACCAAGAGACCCAGTACTTC. This rearrangement joins TRBV11-1 to TRBJ2-5; perhaps TRBD2 as D (7 bases). CDR3 length: 16 residues. V gave up 3 bases and J gave up 0 bases, with 14 bases separating them. The germline CDR1 and CDR2 sequences are SGHAT and FQDESV (reference sequence).

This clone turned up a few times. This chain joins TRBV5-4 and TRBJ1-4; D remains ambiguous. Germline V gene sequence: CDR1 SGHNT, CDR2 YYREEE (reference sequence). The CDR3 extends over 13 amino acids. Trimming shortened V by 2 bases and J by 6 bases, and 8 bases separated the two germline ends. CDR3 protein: CASSFWPDEKLFF. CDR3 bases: TGTGCCAGCAGCTTTTGGCCCGATGAAAAACTGTTTTTT.

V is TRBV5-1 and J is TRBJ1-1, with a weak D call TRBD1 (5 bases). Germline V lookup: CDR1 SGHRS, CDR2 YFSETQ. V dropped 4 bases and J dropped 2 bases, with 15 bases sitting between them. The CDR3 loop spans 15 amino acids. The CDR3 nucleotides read TGCGCCAGCAGCAGTGACAGATCCGCTAACACTGAAGCTTTCTTT. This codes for CASSSDRSANTEAFF.

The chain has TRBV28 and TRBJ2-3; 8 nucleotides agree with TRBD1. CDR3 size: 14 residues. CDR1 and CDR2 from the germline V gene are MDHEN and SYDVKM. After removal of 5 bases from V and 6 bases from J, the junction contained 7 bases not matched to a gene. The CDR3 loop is CASSLDRVADTQYF. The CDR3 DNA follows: TGTGCCAGCAGTCTGGACAGGGTTGCGGATACGCAGTATTTT.

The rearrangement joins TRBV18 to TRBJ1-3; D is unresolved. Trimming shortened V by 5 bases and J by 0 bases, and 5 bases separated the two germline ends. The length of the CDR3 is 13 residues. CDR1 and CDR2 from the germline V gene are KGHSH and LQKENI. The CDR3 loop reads CASSSYSGNTIYF. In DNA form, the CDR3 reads TGTGCCAGCTCATCCTACTCTGGAAACACCATATATTTT.

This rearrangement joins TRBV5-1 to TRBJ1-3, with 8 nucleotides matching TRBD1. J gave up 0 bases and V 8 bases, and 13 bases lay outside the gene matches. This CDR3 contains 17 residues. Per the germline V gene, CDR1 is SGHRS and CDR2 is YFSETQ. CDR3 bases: TGCGCCAGTTCGTCCGGGACAGGTCAAAGCTCTGGAAACACCATATATTTT. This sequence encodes CASSSGTGQSSGNTIYF.

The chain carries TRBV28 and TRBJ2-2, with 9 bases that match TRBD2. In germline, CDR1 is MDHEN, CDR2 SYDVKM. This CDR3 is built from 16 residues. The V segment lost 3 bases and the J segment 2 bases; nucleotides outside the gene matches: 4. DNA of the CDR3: TGTGCCAGCAGTTTGTACGGGACTAGCAACACCGGGGAGCTGTTTTTT. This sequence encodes CASSLYGTSNTGELFF. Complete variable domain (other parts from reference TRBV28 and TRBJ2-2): DVKVTQSSRYLVKRTGEKVFLECVQDMDHENMFWYRQDPGLGLRLIYFSYDVKMKEKGDIPEGYSVSREKKERFSLILESASTNQTSMYLCASSLYGTSNTGELFFGEGSRLTVL.

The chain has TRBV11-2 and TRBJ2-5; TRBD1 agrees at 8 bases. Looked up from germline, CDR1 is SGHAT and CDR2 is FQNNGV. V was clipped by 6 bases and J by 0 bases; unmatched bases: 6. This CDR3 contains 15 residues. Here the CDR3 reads CASRLGTGNQETQYF. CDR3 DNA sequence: TGTGCCAGCAGACTAGGGACAGGTAACCAAGAGACCCAGTACTTC.

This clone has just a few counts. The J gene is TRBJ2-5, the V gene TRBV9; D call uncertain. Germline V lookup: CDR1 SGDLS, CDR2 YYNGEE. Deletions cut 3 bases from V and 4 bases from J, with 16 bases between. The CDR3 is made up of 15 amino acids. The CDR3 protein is CASSGSLGLGETQYF. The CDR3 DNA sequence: TGTGCCAGCAGCGGCTCTCTGGGCTTGGGAGAGACCCAGTACTTC. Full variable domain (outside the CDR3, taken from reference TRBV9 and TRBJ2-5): DSGVTQTPKHLITATGQRVTLRCSPRSGDLSVYWYQQSLDQGLQFLIQYYNGEERAKGNILERFSAQQFPDLHSELNLSSLELGDSALYFCASSGSLGLGETQYFGPGTRLLVL.

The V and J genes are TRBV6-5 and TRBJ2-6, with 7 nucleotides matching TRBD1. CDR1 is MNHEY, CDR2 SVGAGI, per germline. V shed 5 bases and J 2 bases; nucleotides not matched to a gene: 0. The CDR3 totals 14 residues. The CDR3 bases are TGTGCCAGCAGTACAGGGGCTGGGGCCAACGTCCTGACTTTC. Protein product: CASSTGAGANVLTF.

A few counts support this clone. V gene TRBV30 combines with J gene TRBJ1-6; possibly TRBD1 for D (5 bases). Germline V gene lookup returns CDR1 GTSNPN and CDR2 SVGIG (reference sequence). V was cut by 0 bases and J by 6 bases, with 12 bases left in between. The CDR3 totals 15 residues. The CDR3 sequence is CAWSVRGLSNSPLHF. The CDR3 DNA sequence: TGTGCCTGGAGTGTTAGGGGACTTAGTAATTCACCCCTCCACTTT.